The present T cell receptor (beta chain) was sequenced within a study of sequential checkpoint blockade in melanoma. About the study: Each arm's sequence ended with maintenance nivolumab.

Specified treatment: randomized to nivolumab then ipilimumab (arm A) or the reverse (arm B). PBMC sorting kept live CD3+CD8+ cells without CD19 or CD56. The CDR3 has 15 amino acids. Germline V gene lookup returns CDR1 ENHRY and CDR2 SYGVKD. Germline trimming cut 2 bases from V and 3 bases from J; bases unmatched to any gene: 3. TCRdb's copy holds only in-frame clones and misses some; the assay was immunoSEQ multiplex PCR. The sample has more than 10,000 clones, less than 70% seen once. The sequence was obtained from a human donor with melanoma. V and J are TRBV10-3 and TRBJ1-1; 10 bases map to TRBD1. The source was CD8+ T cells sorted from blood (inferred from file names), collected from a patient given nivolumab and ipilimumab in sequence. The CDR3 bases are TGTGCCATCAGTGAGCGGGACAGGGGAGACACTGAAGCTTTCTTT. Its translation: CAISERDRGDTEAFF.